This entry lists 9 T cell receptor beta chains sequenced from one sample in a study of lymphopenia after photon versus proton radiotherapy. The data were produced by immunoSEQ multiplex PCR, yet TCRdb's version contains in-frame clones alone and is incomplete. The sample holds around 59,000 clones, about four fifths seen once. The input for sequencing was peripheral blood, taken from a patient treated with proton-based radiotherapy. The receptor source for this set is a man aged 55 to 70 with pancreatic cancer.

CDR3 nucleotides: TGTGCCAGCAGCTTAGAGGCGTACGAGCAGTACTTC. Amino acids: CASSLEAYEQYF. The V gene is TRBV7-9, the J gene TRBJ2-7; D is ambiguous. The CDR3 has 12 residues. Germline CDR1 SEHNR, CDR2 FQNEAQ (reference sequence). Deletions cut 1 base from V and 4 bases from J, with 5 bases between.

This clone was counted between two and nine times. This chain uses TRBV28 with TRBJ2-7, with 11 nucleotides matching TRBD2. Looked up from germline, CDR1 is MDHEN and CDR2 is SYDVKM. Trimming at V came to 2 bases and at J to 0 bases, leaving 12 bases not matched to a gene. This CDR3 comprises 19 residues. This chain's CDR3 is CASSLHSIVGLAASYEQYF. The CDR3 nucleotides are TGTGCCAGCAGTTTACATTCCATTGTGGGACTAGCGGCCTCCTACGAGCAGTACTTC.

This clone was observed a few times. This rearrangement joins TRBV18 to TRBJ1-2, with D possibly being TRBD1 (5 bases). CDR3 length: 13 residues. CDR1 and CDR2 from the germline V gene are KGHSH and LQKENI. V was trimmed by 2 bases and J by 6 bases, leaving 10 bases between them. The CDR3, as DNA: TGTGCCAGCTCACCAGGGCAGGGAGATGGCTACACCTTC. This gives the protein CASSPGQGDGYTF.

The V call is TRBV5-1, the J call TRBJ2-5; 9 bases are shared with TRBD1. This CDR3 has 15 amino acids. The V gene end was trimmed by 5 bases and the J gene end by 4 bases; junction bases not matched to a gene: 9. The germline V gene encodes CDR1 SGHRS and CDR2 YFSETQ. DNA of the CDR3: TGCGCCAGCAGTCCTACAGGGGGCGCGTCAGAGACCCAGTACTTC. This sequence encodes CASSPTGGASETQYF.

The chain recombines TRBV21-1 with TRBJ2-7; the table's D call of TRBD2 was not tested on the DNA. TRBV21-1 has pseudogene status. This CDR3 region has 16 residues. CDR3 residues: CASSKAVVGLSYEQYF. CDR3 in DNA: TGTGCCAGCAGCAAAGCGGTAGTTGGTCTCTCCTACGAGCAGTACTTC.

The gene calls are TRBV16 and TRBJ2-2, with D perhaps TRBD2 (6 bases). This CDR3 is 13 amino acids long. V shed 10 bases and J shed 6 bases, with 15 bases lying between them. Germline assignment: CDR1 KGHSY and CDR2 FQNENV. The CDR3 sequence: CATGRVLAGELFF. CDR3 bases: TGTGCCACCGGGAGAGTTCTAGCCGGGGAGCTGTTTTTT.

The genes are TRBV6-6 and TRBJ2-5, with D tentatively TRBD1 (5 bases). The CDR3 loop spans 15 amino acids. The V end was cut by 1 base, the J end by 0 bases, with 9 bases between. Germline V gene data show CDR1 as MNHNY and CDR2 as SVGAGI (reference sequence). Written as DNA, the CDR3 is TGTGCCAGCAGTTACTACCAGGGCCACCAAGAGACCCAGTACTTC. It is translated as CASSYYQGHQETQYF.

The gene calls are TRBV28 and TRBJ1-2, with D possibly TRBD1 on 5 matching bases. Trimming cost V 4 bases and J 6 bases, with 18 bases left between them. Germline-derived CDR1 and CDR2 are MDHEN and SYDVKM. This CDR3 is 15 amino acids long. The CDR3 sequence: CASSSPFPGRDGYTF. DNA for the CDR3: TGTGCCAGCAGTTCCCCCTTCCCCGGCAGGGATGGCTACACCTTC.

This chain's CDR3 is CASSPWPRQGGRGELFF. Written as DNA, the CDR3 is TGTGCCAGTAGTCCATGGCCCCGACAGGGCGGTCGAGGGGAGCTGTTTTTT. This sequence joins TRBV19 and TRBJ2-2; 7 bases agree with TRBD1. Germline trimming cut 5 bases from V and 8 bases from J; bases unmatched to any gene: 17. Germline assignment: CDR1 LNHDA and CDR2 SQIVND (reference sequence). The CDR3 runs to 17 residues.